Presented here are 5 T cell receptor beta chains from one specimen sequenced in a study of blood T cell repertoires in COVID-19. Generated by immunoSEQ multiplex PCR, the TCRdb table keeps only in-frame clones and is missing some. The table has 37,000 or so clones, about 90% seen once. Input material: peripheral blood. These receptors all come from a man aged 65 to 79 with acute or convalescent COVID-19.

The chain uses TRBV12-3 or TRBV12-4 and TRBJ1-1; TRBD1 matches 7 bases. Germline trimming cut 1 base from V and 8 bases from J; bases unmatched to any gene: 1. There are 12 residues in the CDR3. The CDR3 nucleotides are TGTGCCAGCAGTTTAGAGGACAGGGAAGCTTTCTTT. The encoded protein is CASSLEDREAFF.

The J gene is TRBJ2-1, the V gene TRBV28, with D perhaps matching TRBD2 (5 bases). In germline, CDR1 is MDHEN, CDR2 SYDVKM. The CDR3 runs 16 residues. V lost 5 bases, J lost 0 bases, and 14 bases lay in between. The CDR3 region has the DNA TGTGCCAGCAGTAGATCTAGCCCCAGCTCCTACAATGAGCAGTTCTTC. Encoded protein: CASSRSSPSSYNEQFF.

This chain uses TRBV11-2 with TRBJ2-2; TRBD2 might be the D (5 bases). The germline V gene encodes CDR1 SGHAT and CDR2 FQNNGV. Trimming left V 5 bases short and J 6 bases short, with 13 bases between. The CDR3 runs 14 residues. In DNA form, the CDR3 reads TGTGCCAGCAGCCGGACTTCTCCCGCCGGGGAGCTGTTTTTT. It specifies CASSRTSPAGELFF.

The V and J genes are TRBV18 and TRBJ1-2, with D maybe TRBD1 (6 bases). CDR3 size: 15 residues. Germline CDR1 and CDR2: KGHSH and LQKENI. Trimming removed 1 base from V and 10 bases from J, with 19 bases in between. The CDR3 protein is CASSPQTGGARDYTF. CDR3 in DNA: TGTGCCAGCTCACCACAGACAGGCGGTGCTCGAGACTACACCTTC.

The sample holds a few counts of this clone. The gene calls are TRBV6-4 and TRBJ2-4; TRBD2 agrees at 12 bases. The CDR3 consists of 15 residues. CDR1 is MRHNA and CDR2 is SNTAGT in the germline V gene. V lost 3 bases to trimming and J lost 16 bases; unmatched junction nucleotides: 13. CDR3 in amino acids: CASSDLRPSGRVPYF. Here the CDR3 DNA reads TGTGCCAGCAGTGATCTTCGCCCTAGCGGGAGGGTACCATACTTC.